This TCR beta chain was sequenced in a study of OX40 agonist ivuxolimab in advanced cancers. Regarding the complete study: Ivuxolimab was a fully human IgG2 agonistic monoclonal antibody targeting the costimulatory receptor OX40 (CD134). Intravenous ivuxolimab was administered to patients every 2 weeks at six dose levels: 0.01, 0.1, 0.3, 1.5, 3 and 10 mg/kg. Of the roughly 50 dose-escalation patients, hepatocellular carcinoma was present in about 20, melanoma in approximately 15, renal cell carcinoma in 9 and head and neck cancer in 9. A male proportion of roughly 85% and a mean age of around 60 years, ranging from 23 to 79, were recorded for the dose-escalation cohort. Patients were allowed to have had prior anti-PD-1, anti-PD-L1 or anti-CTLA-4 therapy, and less than 45% of the dose-escalation patients had previously received checkpoint inhibitors. Partial responses were achieved by three dose-escalation patients, of whom one had hepatocellular carcinoma and two had cutaneous melanoma. The purpose of peripheral TCRbeta sequencing was to test whether ivuxolimab changed TCR sequence diversity and led to clonal T-cell expansion. The paper covers the monotherapy dose-escalation part of the phase I ivuxolimab trial, which included N ≈ 54 patients. Results and caveats for the whole study, not just this receptor: Which antigens the clonally expanded peripheral T cells were specific for was not determined. In partial responders in the 0.1-3.0 mg/kg groups, normalized peripheral clonal expansion was found to be among the lowest, especially among CD8+ T cells. Low levels of normalized T-cell clonal expansion were also seen in some patients who did not respond. After ivuxolimab, more expanded clones were found on average in CD8+ T cells than in CD4+ T cells. At doses of 0.1 to 3.0 mg/kg, clonal expansion of both CD4+ and CD8+ T cells in blood was seen between baseline and week 6.

The trial excluded patients who had a history of autoimmune disease or were on systemic immunosuppression. Peripheral blood for TCR sequencing was collected from all dose cohorts at baseline, on cycle 4 day 1, and on cycle 7 day 1. The samples were drawn from a first-in-human, open-label, multicenter phase I dose-escalation trial of ivuxolimab. The trial enrolled adults with locally advanced or metastatic head and neck squamous cell, hepatocellular, melanoma or renal cell carcinoma. Before TCR sequencing, CD4+ and CD8+ T cells were separately sorted from peripheral blood. As a fraction of the sample, this clone is medium-sized (0.01 to 0.1%). It lacks a known antigen. No much larger clone is present one base from it, and per-base qualities are unavailable. Genomic DNA was isolated from the sorted cells so that the TCRbeta CDR3 region could be sequenced. TCRbeta CDR3 regions were sequenced using the immunoSEQ Assay. TCRdb holds this immuneACCESS table with in-frame rearrangements only. Some clones are missing; in checked studies, unresolved V genes explain under half, and the rest has no known cause. The sample profile shows 35,000 to 45,000 clones; around 83% of them were found once. The ten largest make up 20% of the sample.

Cut back by 0 bases and 7 bases, the V and J ends lie 13 bases apart. The germline V gene provides CDR1 MRHNA and CDR2 SNTAGT. The CDR3 runs 15 residues from the cysteine to the phenylalanine. Of the read, only the CDR3 DNA is kept; its 45 bases are in frame from base 1. This specimen consisted of CD4+ or CD8+ T cells sorted from blood, obtained in a trial of the OX40 agonist ivuxolimab. This TCR came from an adult with an advanced solid tumor such as melanoma, head and neck, liver or kidney cancer. The chain employs TRBV6-4 and TRBJ2-1; TRBD2 might be the D gene, on 7 matching bases. The DNA is as follows: TGTGCCAGCAGTGACTCGATAGGGGGGGGGAATGAGCAGTTCTTC. It is translated as CASSDSIGGGNEQFF.